One sample yielded the 7 T cell receptor beta chains listed below, sequenced in a study of T cells after yellow fever vaccination. TCRdb re-called the 5' RACE reads through MiXCR, storing one row per CDR3 protein. The table lists 450,000 to 550,000 distinct CDR3 sequences, just over 20% of them singletons. The sequenced sample was PBMCs, obtained approximately 22 days after the first yellow fever vaccination. The receptors originated from a man aged 18 to 29 who received the YFV17D yellow fever vaccine.

V is TRBV12-3 or TRBV12-4 and J is TRBJ1-2; 7 positions agree with TRBD1. The CDR3 length is 12 residues. V lost 7 bases and J lost 2; bases outside the gene matches: 1. The CDR3 bases are TGTGCCAGCACCAGGGGGAACTATGGCTACACCTTC. Translated, it gives CASTRGNYGYTF.

This clonotype was seen ten or more times. The CDR3 loop is CASSLGAGGSQETQYF. The CDR3 DNA is TGTGCCAGCAGCTTAGGGGCAGGGGGTTCACAAGAGACCCAGTACTTC. The J gene is TRBJ2-5, the V gene TRBV7-9, with TRBD1 matching 7 bases. V gave up 1 base and J gave up 2 bases; unmatched junction bases: 7. The CDR3 totals 16 residues. Germline values: CDR1 SEHNR, CDR2 FQNEAQ (reference sequence).

The V gene is TRBV27, the J gene TRBJ2-7, with D uncertain. From germline, CDR1 is MNHEY and CDR2 SMNVEV (reference sequence). V shed 2 bases and J shed 5 bases, with 13 bases lying between them. This CDR3 region has 14 residues. The CDR3 nucleotides are TGTGCCAGCAGTTTACTGGACGTCCAGGACGAGCAGTACTTC. Its protein is CASSLLDVQDEQYF.

A few counts support this clonotype. The chain joins TRBV29-1 to TRBJ1-2; unclear D gene. CDR1 is SQVTM and CDR2 is ANQGSEA in the germline V gene. Trimming left V 2 bases short and J 7 bases short, with 14 bases between. CDR3 length: 13 amino acids. The CDR3 is CSVEILSGSGYTF. DNA for the CDR3: TGCAGCGTTGAAATTCTGTCCGGTTCTGGCTACACCTTC.

The chain uses TRBV6-5 and TRBJ1-5, with TRBD1 matching 9 bases. Looked up from germline, CDR1 is MNHEY and CDR2 is SVGAGI. Trimming removed 1 base from V and 7 bases from J; junction bases left unmatched: 2. The CDR3 has 14 residues. The DNA for the CDR3 is TGTGCCAGCAGTTACTGGGACAGGGCCCAGCCCCAGCATTTT. Its protein product is CASSYWDRAQPQHF.

This clonotype was counted only a few times. This rearrangement joins TRBV12-3 or TRBV12-4 to TRBJ1-1, with D uncertain. The V and J ends lost 5 bases and 7 bases respectively, with 17 bases between them. The length of the CDR3 is 14 residues. CDR3 in amino acids: CASSPSFLDHEAFF. The CDR3 DNA sequence: TGTGCCAGCAGTCCCTCGTTTTTGGACCATGAAGCTTTCTTT.

This clonotype was observed a handful of times. This chain links TRBV29-1 with TRBJ2-5; TRBD1 is a possible D gene (5 bases). V was shortened by 7 bases and J by 5 bases, with 17 bases between the two germline ends. CDR1 and CDR2 (germline): SQVTM, ANQGSEA. The CDR3 covers 13 residues. CDR3 protein: CSGGARSAETQYF. Here the CDR3 DNA reads TGCAGCGGGGGCGCACGATCGGCGGAGACCCAGTACTTC. The complete variable domain, with remaining parts taken from reference TRBV29-1 and TRBJ2-5, reads SAVISQKPSRDICQRGTSLTIQCQVDSQVTMMFWYRQQPGQSLTLIATANQGSEATYESGFVIDKFPISRPNLTFSTLTVSNMSPEDSSIYLCSGGARSAETQYFGPGTRLLVL.